One T cell receptor (beta chain) is described in this entry. The data were taken from a study of blood T cell repertoires in COVID-19. Overall study: Both acute and convalescent COVID-19 samples were obtained from the United States, Italy and Spain. Sources were T cells, B-cell-depleted T cells, or PBMCs; the material itself was cDNA or gDNA.

Looked up from germline, CDR1 is MNHEY and CDR2 is SVGAGI. Trimming took 6 bases from V and 0 from J; bases not matched to a gene: 5. The CDR3 extends over 15 amino acids. Study processing details: For nucleated cells, counts were estimated from reference gene primer amplification. Measured with immunoSEQ multiplex PCR; TCRdb has only the in-frame clones, and not every one. That table is the source of V, J and clone size, and D and trimming were worked out from the DNA. The profile shows approximately 290,000 clones, around 89% of them singletons. This sequence was found in a man aged 25 to 45 with acute or convalescent COVID-19. The genes are TRBV6-5 and TRBJ1-5; 7 bases fit TRBD1. Sequencing used peripheral blood. CDR3 coding DNA: TGTGCCAGCAGGAGGGACAGCCTTAGCAATCAGCCCCAGCATTTT. Its translation: CASRRDSLSNQPQHF.